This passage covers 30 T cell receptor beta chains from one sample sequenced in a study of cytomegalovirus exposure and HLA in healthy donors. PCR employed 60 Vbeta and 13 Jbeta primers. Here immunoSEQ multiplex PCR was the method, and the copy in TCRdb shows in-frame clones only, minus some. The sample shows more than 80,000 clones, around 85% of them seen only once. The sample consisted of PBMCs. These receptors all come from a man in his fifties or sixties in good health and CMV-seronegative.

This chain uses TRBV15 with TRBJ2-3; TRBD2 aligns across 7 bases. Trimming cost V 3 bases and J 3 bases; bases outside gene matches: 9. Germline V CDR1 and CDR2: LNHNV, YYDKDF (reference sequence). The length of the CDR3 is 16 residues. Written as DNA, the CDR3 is TGTGCCACCAGCAGGGTTCCGGGACTATCTACAGATACGCAGTATTTT. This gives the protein CATSRVPGLSTDTQYF.

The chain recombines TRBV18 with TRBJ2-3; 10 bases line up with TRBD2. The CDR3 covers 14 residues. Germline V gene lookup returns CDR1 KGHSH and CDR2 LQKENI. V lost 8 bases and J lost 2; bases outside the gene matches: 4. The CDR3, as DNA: TGTGCCAGCCTTGGACTAGCGGACACAGATACGCAGTATTTT. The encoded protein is CASLGLADTDTQYF.

For the CDR3, the DNA is TGTGCCAGTTCTGACAGGGGCGGCAATCAGCCCCAGCATTTT. It translates to CASSDRGGNQPQHF. V and J are TRBV19 and TRBJ1-5, with TRBD1 matching 8 bases. In germline, CDR1 is LNHDA, CDR2 SQIVND (reference sequence). The V gene end was trimmed by 8 bases and the J gene end by 2 bases; junction bases not matched to a gene: 5. The CDR3 has 14 residues.

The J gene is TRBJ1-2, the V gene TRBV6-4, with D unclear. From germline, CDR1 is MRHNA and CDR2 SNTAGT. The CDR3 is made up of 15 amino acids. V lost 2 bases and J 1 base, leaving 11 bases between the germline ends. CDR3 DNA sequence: TGTGCCAGCAGTGACGTCCCAGGACTTAACTATGGCTACACCTTC. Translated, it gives CASSDVPGLNYGYTF.

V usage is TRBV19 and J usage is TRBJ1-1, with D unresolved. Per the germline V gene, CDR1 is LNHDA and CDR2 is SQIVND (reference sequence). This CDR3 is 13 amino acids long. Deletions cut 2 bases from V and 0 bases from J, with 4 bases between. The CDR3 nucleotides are TGTGCCAGTAGTATAACGGTGAACACTGAAGCTTTCTTT. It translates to CASSITVNTEAFF. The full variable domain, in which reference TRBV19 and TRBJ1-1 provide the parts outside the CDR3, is DGGITQSPKYLFRKEGQNVTLSCEQNLNHDAMYWYRQDPGQGLRLIYYSQIVNDFQKGDIAEGYSVSREKKESFPLTVTSAQKNPTAFYLCASSITVNTEAFFGQGTRLTVV.

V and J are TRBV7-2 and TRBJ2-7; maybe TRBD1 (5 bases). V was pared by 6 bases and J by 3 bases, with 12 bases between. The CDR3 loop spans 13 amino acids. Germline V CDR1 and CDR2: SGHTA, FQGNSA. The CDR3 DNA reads TGTGCCAGCAGTCTCGGACACTACTACGAGCAGTACTTC. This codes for CASSLGHYYEQYF.

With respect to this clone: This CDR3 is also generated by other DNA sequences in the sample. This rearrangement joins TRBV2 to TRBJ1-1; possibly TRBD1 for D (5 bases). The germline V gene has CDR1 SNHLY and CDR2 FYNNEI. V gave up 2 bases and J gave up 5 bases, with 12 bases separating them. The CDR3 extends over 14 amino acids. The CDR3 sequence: CASSERGLGTEAFF. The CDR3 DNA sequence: TGTGCCAGCAGTGAAAGGGGCCTAGGGACTGAAGCTTTCTTT.

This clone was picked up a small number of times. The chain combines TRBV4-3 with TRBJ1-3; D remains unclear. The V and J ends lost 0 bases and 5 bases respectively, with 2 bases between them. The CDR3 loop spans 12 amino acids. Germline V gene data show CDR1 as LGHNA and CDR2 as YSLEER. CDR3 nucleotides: TGCGCCAGCAGCCAAGACAGAAACACCATATATTTT. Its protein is CASSQDRNTIYF.

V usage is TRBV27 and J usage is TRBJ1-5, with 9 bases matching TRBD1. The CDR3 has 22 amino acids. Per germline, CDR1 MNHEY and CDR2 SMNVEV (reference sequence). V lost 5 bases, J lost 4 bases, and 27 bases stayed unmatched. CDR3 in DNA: TGTGCCAGCAGTCTAACCGGGACAGGGCTTTTTATTAAGGGGAATGAAAATCAGCCCCAGCATTTT. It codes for CASSLTGTGLFIKGNENQPQHF.

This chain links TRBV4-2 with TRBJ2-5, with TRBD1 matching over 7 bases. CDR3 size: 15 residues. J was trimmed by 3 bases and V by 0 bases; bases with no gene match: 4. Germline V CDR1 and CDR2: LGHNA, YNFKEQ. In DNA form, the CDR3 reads TGTGCCAGCAGCCAAGATCGACAGGGTGAAGAGACCCAGTACTTC. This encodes CASSQDRQGEETQYF.

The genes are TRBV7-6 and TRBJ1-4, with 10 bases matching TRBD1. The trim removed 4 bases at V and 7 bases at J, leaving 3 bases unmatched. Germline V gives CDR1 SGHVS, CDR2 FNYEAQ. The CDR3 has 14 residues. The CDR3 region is CASSYGTGAEKLFF. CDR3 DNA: TGTGCCAGCAGCTACGGGACAGGGGCTGAAAAACTGTTTTTT.

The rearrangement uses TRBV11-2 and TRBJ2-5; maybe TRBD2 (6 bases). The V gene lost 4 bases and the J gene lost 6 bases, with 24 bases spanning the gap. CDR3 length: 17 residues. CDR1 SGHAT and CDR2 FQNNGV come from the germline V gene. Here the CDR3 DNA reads TGTGCCAGCAGCTGGAGCGCCAAGGGACTGGGCGGAAAGACCCAGTACTTC. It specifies CASSWSAKGLGGKTQYF.

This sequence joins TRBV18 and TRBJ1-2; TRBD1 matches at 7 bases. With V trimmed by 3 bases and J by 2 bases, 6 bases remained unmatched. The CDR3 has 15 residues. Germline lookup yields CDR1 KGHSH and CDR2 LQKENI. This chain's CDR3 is CASSPGRGGNYGYTF. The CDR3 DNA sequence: TGTGCCAGCTCACCCGGTAGAGGGGGCAACTATGGCTACACCTTC.

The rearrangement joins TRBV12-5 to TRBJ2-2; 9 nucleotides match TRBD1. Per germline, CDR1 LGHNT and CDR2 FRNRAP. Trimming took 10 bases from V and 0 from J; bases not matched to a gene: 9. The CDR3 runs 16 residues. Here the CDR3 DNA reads TGTGCTACCGGGACAGGGCCCAACCCGAACACCGGGGAGCTGTTTTTT. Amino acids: CATGTGPNPNTGELFF.

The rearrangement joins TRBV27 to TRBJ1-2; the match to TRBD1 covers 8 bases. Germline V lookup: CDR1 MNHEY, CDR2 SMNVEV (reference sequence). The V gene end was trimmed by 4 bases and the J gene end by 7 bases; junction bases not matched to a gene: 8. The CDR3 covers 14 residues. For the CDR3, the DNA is TGTGCCAGCAGTTCGGGACAGGAGATTGGTGGCTACACCTTC. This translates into CASSSGQEIGGYTF.

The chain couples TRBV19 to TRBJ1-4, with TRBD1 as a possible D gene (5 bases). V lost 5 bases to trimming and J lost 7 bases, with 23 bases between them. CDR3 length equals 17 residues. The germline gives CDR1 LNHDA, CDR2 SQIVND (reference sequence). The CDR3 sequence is CASSPQVFGAVGEKLFF. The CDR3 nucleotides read TGTGCCAGTAGTCCACAGGTGTTTGGTGCGGTTGGTGAAAAACTGTTTTTT.

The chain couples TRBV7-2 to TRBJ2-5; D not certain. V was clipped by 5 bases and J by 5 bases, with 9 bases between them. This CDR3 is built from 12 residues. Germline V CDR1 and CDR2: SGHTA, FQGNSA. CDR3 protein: CASSHPRETQYF. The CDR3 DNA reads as TGTGCCAGCAGCCATCCACGGGAGACCCAGTACTTC.

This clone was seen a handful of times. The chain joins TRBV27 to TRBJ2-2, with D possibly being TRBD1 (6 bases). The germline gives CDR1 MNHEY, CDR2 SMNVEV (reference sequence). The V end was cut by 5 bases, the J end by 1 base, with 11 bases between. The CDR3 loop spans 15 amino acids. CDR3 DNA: TGTGCCAGCAGTGGGGGCAGGGGGAACACCGGGGAGCTGTTTTTT. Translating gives CASSGGRGNTGELFF.

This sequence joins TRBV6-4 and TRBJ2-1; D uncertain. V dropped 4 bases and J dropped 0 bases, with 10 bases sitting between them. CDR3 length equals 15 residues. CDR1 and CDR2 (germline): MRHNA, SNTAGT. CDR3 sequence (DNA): TGTGCCAGCAGTGGGGCCAGGCGCTCCTACAATGAGCAGTTCTTC. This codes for CASSGARRSYNEQFF.

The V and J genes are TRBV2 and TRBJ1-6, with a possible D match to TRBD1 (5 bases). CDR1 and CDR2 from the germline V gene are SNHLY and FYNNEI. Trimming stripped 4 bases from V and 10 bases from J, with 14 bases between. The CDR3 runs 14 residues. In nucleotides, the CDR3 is TGTGCCAGCAGTGCAGGGTTAGTGAGCTCACCCCTCCACTTT. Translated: CASSAGLVSSPLHF.

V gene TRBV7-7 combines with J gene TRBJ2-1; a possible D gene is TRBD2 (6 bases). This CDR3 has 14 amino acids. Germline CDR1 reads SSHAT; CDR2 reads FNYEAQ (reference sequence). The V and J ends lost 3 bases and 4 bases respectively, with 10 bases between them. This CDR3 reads CASSLAGRYNEQFF. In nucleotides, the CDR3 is TGTGCCAGCAGCTTGGCGGGGCGGTACAATGAGCAGTTCTTC.

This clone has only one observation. The CDR3, as DNA: TGTGCCAGCAGCTTATCGACAGGGGGCTACGAGCAGTACGTC. Translated, it gives CASSLSTGGYEQYV. The J gene is TRBJ2-7, the V gene TRBV11-2; 9 positions match TRBD1. This CDR3 is 14 amino acids long. Per germline, CDR1 SGHAT and CDR2 FQNNGV. V trimming: 2 bases; J trimming: 3 bases; junction bases outside the gene matches: 2.

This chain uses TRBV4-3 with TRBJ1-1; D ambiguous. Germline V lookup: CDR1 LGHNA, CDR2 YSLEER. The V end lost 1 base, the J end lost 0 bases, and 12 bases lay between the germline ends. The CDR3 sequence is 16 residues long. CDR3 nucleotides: TGCGCCAGCAGCCAAGGGGTACAACAGCTGAACACTGAAGCTTTCTTT. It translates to CASSQGVQQLNTEAFF.

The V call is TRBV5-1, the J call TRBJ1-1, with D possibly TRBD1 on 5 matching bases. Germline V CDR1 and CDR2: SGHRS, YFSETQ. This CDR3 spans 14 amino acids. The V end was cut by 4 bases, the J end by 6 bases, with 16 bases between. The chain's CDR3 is CASSPGGTKAEAFF. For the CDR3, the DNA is TGCGCCAGCAGCCCCGGAGGGACGAAAGCTGAAGCTTTCTTT.

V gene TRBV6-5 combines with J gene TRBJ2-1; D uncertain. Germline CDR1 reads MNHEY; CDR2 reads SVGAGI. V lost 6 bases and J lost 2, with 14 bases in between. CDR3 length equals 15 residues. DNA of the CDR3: TGTGCCAGCAGACTACACGGCGGCGCCTACAATGAGCAGTTCTTC. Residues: CASRLHGGAYNEQFF.

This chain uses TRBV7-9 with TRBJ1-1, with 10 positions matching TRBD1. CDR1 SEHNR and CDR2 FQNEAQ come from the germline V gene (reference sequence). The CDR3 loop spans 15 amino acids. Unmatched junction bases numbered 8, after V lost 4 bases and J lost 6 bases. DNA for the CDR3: TGTGCCAGCAGCTCCAATTCCGGGACAGGGGCTGAAGCTTTCTTT. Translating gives CASSSNSGTGAEAFF.

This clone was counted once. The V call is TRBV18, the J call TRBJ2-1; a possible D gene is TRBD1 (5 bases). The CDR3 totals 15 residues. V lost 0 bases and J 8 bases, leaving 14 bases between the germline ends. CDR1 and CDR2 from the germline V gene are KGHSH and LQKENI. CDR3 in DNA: TGTGCCAGCTCACCACCGGGAAGGGGCGGTGATGAGCAGTTCTTC. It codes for CASSPPGRGGDEQFF.

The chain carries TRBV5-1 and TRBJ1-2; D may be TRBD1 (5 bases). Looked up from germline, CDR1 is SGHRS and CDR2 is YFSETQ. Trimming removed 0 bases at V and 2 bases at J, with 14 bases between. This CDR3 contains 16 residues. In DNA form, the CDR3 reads TGCGCCAGCAGCTTGGGTGGCCAGGGTAGAAACTATGGCTACACCTTC. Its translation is CASSLGGQGRNYGYTF.

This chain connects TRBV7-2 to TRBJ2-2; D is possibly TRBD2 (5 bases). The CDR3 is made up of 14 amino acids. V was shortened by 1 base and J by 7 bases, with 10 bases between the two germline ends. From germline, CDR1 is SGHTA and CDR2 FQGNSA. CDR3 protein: CASSLVGSSGELFF. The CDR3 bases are TGTGCCAGCAGCTTAGTTGGGAGTAGCGGGGAGCTGTTTTTT.

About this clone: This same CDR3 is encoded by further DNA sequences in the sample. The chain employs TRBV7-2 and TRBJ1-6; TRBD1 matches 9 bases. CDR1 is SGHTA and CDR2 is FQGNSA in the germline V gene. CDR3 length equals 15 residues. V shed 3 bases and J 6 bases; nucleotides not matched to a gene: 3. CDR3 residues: CASSLGTGTNSPLHF. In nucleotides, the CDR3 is TGTGCCAGCAGCTTGGGGACAGGGACTAATTCACCCCTCCACTTT.